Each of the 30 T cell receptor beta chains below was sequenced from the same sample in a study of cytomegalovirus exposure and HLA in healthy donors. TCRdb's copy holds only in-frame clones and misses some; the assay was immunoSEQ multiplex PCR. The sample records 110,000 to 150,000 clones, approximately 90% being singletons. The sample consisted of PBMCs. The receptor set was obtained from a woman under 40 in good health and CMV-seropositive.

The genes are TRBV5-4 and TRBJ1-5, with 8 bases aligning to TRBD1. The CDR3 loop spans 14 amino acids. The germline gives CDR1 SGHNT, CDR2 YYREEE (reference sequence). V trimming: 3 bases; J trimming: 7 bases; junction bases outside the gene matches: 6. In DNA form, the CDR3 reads TGTGCCAGCAGCTACGGGACAGGTGAACAGCCCCAGCATTTT. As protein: CASSYGTGEQPQHF.

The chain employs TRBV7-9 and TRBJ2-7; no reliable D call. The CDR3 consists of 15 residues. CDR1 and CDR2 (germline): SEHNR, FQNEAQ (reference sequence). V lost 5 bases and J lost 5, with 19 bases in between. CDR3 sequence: CASSPAQAPLDEQYF. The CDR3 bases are TGTGCCAGCAGCCCCGCCCAAGCCCCTTTGGACGAGCAGTACTTC.

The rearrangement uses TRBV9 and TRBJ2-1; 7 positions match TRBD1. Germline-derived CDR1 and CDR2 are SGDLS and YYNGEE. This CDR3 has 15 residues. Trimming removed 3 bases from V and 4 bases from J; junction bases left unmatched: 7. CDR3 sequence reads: CASSAIGQAYNEQFF. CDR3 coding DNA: TGTGCCAGCAGCGCGATCGGACAGGCATACAATGAGCAGTTCTTC.

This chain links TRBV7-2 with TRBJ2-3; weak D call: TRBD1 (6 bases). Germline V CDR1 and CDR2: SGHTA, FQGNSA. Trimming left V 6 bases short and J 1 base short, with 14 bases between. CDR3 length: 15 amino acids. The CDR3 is CASRRGEGGTDTQYF. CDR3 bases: TGTGCCAGCAGGCGAGGAGAGGGGGGCACAGATACGCAGTATTTT.

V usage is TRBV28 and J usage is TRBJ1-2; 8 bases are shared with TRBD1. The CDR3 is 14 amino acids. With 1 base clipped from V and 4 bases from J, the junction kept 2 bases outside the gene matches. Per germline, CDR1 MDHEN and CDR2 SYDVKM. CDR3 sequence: CASSLYQGAYGYTF. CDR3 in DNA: TGTGCCAGCAGTTTATATCAGGGGGCCTATGGCTACACCTTC.

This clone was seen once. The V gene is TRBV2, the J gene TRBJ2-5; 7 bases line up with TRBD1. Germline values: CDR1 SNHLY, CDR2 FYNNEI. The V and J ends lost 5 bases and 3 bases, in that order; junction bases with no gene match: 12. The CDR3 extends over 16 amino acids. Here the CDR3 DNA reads TGTGCCAGCAGTCAACTTGGAACAGGGGACGAAGAGACCCAGTACTTC. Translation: CASSQLGTGDEETQYF.

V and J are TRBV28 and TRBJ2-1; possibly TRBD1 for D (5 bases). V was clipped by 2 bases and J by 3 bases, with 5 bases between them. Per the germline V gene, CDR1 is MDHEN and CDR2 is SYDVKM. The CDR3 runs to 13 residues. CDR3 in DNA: TGTGCCAGCAGTTTAGACAGCTACAATGAGCAGTTCTTC. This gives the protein CASSLDSYNEQFF.

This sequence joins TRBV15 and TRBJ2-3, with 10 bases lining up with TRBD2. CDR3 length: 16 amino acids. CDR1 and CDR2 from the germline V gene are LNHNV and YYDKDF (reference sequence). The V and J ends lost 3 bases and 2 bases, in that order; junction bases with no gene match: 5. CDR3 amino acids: CATSRTGLASTDTQYF. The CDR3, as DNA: TGTGCCACCAGCAGGACGGGACTAGCGTCCACAGATACGCAGTATTTT.

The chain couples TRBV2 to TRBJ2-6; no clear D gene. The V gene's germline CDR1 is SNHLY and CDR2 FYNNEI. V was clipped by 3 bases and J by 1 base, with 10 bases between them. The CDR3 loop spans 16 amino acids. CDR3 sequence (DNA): TGTGCCAGCAGTGACCCGTTCGGTTCTGGGGCCAACGTCCTGACTTTC. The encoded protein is CASSDPFGSGANVLTF.

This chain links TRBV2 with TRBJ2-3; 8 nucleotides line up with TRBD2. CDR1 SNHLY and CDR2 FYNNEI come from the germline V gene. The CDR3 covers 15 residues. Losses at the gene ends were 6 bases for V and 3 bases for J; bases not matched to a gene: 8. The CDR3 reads CASRGSAGGTDTQYF. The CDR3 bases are TGTGCCAGCAGGGGGAGCGCGGGAGGTACAGATACGCAGTATTTT.

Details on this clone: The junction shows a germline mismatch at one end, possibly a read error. The CDR3 region has the DNA TGCAGCGTTGTCCTCCGCGGGCAGCAAGAGGCCCAGTACTTC. This encodes CSVVLRGQQEAQYF. This chain links TRBV29-1 with TRBJ2-5, with D possibly TRBD2 on 5 matching bases. The length of the CDR3 is 14 residues. Germline values: CDR1 SQVTM, CDR2 ANQGSEA. Supplemented by reference TRBV29-1 and TRBJ2-5, the full variable domain reads SAVISQKPSRDICQRGTSLTIQCQVDSQVTMMFWYRQQPGQSLTLIATANQGSEATYESGFVIDKFPISRPNLTFSTLTVSNMSPEDSSIYLCSVVLRGQQEAQYFGPGTRLLVL.

CDR3 bases: TGTGCCAGCGAACCCGGACAGTCCTACGAGCAGTACTTC. Residues: CASEPGQSYEQYF. This sequence joins TRBV28 and TRBJ2-7; a weak D match, TRBD1 (6 bases). The V end was cut by 8 bases, the J end by 1 base, with 12 bases between. Germline values: CDR1 MDHEN, CDR2 SYDVKM. This CDR3 has 13 amino acids.

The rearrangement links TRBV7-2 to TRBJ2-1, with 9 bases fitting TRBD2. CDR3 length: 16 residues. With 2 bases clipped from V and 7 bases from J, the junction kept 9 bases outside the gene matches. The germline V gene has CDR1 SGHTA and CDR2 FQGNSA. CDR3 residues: CASSLRWREGLNEQFF. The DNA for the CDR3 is TGTGCCAGCAGCTTAAGATGGCGGGAGGGCCTTAATGAGCAGTTCTTC.

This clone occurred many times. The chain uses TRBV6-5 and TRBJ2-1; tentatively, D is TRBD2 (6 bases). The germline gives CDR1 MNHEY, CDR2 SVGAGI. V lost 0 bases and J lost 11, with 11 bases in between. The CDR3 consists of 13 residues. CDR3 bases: TGTGCCAGCAGTTACTCGCCGCGGGGTAAGCAGTTCTTC. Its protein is CASSYSPRGKQFF.

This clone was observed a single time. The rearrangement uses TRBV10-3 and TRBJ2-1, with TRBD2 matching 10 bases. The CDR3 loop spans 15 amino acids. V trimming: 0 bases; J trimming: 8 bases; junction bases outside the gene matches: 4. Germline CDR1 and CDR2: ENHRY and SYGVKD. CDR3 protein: CAISESSGRLYEQFF. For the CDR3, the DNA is TGTGCCATCAGTGAGTCTAGCGGGAGGTTATATGAGCAGTTCTTC.

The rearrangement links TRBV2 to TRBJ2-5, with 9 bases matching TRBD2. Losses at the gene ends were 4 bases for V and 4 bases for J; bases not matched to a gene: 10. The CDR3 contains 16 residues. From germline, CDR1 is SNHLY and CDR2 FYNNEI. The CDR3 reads CASSAAKAGGRETQYF. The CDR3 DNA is TGTGCCAGCAGTGCTGCGAAGGCGGGGGGGCGAGAGACCCAGTACTTC.

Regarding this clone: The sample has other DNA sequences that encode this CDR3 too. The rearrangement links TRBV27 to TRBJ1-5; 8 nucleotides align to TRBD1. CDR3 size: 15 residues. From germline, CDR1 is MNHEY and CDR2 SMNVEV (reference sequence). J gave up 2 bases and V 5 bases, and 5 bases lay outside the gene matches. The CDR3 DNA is TGTGCCAGCAGTCCGACAGGGGATGGCAATCAGCCCCAGCATTTT. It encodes CASSPTGDGNQPQHF.

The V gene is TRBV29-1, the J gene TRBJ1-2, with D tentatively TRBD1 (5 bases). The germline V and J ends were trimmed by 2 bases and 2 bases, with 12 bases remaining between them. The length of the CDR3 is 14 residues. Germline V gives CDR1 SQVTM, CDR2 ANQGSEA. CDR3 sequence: CSVERQGLNYGYTF. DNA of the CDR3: TGCAGCGTTGAAAGGCAGGGTTTAAACTATGGCTACACCTTC.

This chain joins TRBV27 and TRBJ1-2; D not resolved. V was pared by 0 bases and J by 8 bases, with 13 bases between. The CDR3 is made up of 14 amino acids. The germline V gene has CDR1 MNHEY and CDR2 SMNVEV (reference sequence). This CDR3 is CASSLSWQTGGYTF. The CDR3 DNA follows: TGTGCCAGCAGTTTATCATGGCAGACTGGGGGCTACACCTTC.

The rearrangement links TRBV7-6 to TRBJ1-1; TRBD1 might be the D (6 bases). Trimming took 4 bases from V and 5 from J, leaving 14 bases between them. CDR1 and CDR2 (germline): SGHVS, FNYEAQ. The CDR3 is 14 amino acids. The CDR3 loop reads CASSSLVRGTEAFF. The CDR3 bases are TGTGCCAGCAGCTCTCTTGTCAGGGGAACTGAAGCTTTCTTT.

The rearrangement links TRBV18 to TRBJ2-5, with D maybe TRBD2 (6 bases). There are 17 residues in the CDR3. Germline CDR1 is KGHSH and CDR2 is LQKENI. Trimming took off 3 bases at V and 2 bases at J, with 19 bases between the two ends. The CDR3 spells CASSPGAQSGFQETQYF. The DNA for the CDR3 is TGTGCCAGCTCACCTGGCGCCCAAAGCGGGTTTCAAGAGACCCAGTACTTC.

CDR3 residues: CASRRTGVGETQYF. DNA of the CDR3: TGTGCCAGCAGAAGGACAGGGGTCGGAGAGACCCAGTACTTC. The chain is built from TRBV6-6 and TRBJ2-5; 9 nucleotides agree with TRBD1. The junction had 6 bases not matched to a gene; V was cut back by 6 bases and J by 4 bases. The CDR3 runs to 14 residues. Germline-derived CDR1 and CDR2 are MNHNY and SVGAGI (reference sequence).

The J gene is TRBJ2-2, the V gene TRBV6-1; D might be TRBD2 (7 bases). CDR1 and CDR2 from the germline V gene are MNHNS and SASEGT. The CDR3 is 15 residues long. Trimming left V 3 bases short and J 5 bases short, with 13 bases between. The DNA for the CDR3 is TGTGCCAGCAGTGATCCCCGGGGGGCAACCGGGGAGCTGTTTTTT. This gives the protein CASSDPRGATGELFF.

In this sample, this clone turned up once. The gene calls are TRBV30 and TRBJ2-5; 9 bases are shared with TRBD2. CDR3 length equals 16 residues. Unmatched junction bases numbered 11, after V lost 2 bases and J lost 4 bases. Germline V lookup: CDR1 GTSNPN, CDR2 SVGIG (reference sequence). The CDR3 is CAWSWVSGRFGETQYF. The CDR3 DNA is TGTGCCTGGAGTTGGGTTAGCGGGAGATTCGGAGAGACCCAGTACTTC.

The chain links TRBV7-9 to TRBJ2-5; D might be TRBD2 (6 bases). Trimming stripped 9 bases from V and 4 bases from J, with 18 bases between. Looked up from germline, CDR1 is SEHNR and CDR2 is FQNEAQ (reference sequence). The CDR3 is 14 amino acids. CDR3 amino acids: CASGALRDRETQYF. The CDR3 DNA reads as TGTGCCAGTGGGGCGTTGCGGGATCGAGAGACCCAGTACTTC. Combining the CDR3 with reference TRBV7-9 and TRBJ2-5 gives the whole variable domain DTGVSQNPRHKITKRGQNVTFRCDPISEHNRLYWYRQTLGQGPEFLTYFQNEAQLEKSRLLSDRFSAERPKGSFSTLEIQRTEQGDSAMYLCASGALRDRETQYFGPGTRLLVL.

The CDR3 is CASSLGTATNENPYNEQFF. Here the CDR3 DNA reads TGTGCCAGCAGTCTTGGGACAGCGACAAACGAAAACCCTTACAATGAGCAGTTCTTC. The chain has TRBV2 and TRBJ2-1; 7 bases align to TRBD1. Per the germline V gene, CDR1 is SNHLY and CDR2 is FYNNEI. With V trimmed by 5 bases and J by 4 bases, 20 bases remained unmatched. The CDR3 sequence is 19 residues long.

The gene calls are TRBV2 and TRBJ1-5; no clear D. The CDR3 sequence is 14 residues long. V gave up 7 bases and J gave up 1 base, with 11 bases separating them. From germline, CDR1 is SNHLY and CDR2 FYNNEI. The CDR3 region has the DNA TGTGCCAGCAATTTAGACGGGAGCAATCAGCCCCAGCATTTT. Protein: CASNLDGSNQPQHF.

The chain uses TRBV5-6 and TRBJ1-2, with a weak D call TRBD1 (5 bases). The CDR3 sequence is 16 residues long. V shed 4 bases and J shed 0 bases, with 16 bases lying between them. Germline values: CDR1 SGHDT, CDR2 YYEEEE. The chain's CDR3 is CASSPIISRANYGYTF. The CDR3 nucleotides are TGTGCCAGCAGCCCGATCATAAGCAGGGCTAACTATGGCTACACCTTC. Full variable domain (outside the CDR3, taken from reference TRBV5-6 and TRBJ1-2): DAGVTQSPTHLIKTRGQQVTLRCSPKSGHDTVSWYQQALGQGPQFIFQYYEEEERQRGNFPDRFSGHQFPNYSSELNVNALLLGDSALYLCASSPIISRANYGYTFGSGTRLTVV.

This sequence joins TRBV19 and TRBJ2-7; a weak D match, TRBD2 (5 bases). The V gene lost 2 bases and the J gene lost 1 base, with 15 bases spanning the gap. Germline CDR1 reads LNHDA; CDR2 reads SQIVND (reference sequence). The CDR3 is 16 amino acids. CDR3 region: CASSIRVGLRSYEQYF. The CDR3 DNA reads TGTGCCAGTAGTATAAGGGTCGGACTCCGATCCTACGAGCAGTACTTC.

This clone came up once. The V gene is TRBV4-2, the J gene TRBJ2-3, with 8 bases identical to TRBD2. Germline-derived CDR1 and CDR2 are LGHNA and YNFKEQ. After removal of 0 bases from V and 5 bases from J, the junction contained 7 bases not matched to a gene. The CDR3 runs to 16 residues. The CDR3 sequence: CASSQDTAGGQDTQYF. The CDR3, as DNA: TGTGCCAGCAGCCAAGATACGGCGGGGGGTCAAGATACGCAGTATTTT.